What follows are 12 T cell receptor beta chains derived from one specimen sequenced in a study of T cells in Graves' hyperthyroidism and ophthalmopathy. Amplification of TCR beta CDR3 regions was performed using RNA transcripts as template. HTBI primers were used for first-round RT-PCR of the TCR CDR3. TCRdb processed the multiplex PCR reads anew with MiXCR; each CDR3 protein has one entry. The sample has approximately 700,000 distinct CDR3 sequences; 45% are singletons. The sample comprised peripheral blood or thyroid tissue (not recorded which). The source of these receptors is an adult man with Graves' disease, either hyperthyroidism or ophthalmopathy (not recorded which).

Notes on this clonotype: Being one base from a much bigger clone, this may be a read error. The CDR3 region has the DNA TGTGCCAGCAGCTCAGACGCCAGATACGAGCAGTACTTC. It encodes CASSSDARYEQYF. This rearrangement joins TRBV7-8 to TRBJ2-7, with D uncertain. The CDR3 covers 13 residues. Trimming removed 4 bases from V and 4 bases from J, with 11 bases in between. Germline V lookup: CDR1 SGHVS, CDR2 FQNEAQ.

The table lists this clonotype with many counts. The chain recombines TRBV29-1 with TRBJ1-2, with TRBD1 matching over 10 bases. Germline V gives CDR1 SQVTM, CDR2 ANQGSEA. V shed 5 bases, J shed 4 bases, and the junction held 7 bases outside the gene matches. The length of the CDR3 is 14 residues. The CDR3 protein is CSVLTGGDGYGYTF. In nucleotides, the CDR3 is TGCAGCGTTTTGACAGGGGGCGACGGCTATGGCTACACCTTC.

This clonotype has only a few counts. For the CDR3, the DNA is TGTGCCAGCAACAACTACGGAATGAACACTGAAGCTTTCTTT. It encodes CASNNYGMNTEAFF. V and J are TRBV7-8 and TRBJ1-1; D gene unclear. Germline V lookup: CDR1 SGHVS, CDR2 FQNEAQ. The CDR3 has 14 residues. Trimming took 7 bases from V and 0 from J, leaving 12 bases between them.

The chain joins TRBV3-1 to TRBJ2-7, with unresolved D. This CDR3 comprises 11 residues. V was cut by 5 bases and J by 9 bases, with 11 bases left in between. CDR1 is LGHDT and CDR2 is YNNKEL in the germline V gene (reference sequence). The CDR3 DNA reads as TGTGCCAGCAGCTCACGTCTAGGGCAGTACTTC. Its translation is CASSSRLGQYF.

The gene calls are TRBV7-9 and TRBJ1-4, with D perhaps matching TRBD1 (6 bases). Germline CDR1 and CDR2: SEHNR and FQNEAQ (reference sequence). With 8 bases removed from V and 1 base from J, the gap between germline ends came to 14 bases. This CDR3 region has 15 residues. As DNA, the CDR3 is TGTGCCAGCCATAACCCGACAGGAACTAATGAAAAACTGTTTTTT. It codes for CASHNPTGTNEKLFF.

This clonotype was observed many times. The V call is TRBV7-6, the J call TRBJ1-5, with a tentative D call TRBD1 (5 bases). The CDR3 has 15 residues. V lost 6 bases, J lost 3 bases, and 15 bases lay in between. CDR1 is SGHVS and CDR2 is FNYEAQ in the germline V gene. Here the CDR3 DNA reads TGTGCCAGCAGTCGCCGACAGCCTTACAATCAGCCCCAGCATTTT. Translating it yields CASSRRQPYNQPQHF.

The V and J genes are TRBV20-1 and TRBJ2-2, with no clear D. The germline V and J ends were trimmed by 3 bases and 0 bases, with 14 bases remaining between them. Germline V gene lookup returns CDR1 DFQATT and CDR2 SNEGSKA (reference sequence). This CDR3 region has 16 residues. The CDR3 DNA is TGCAGTGCTAGGGGTGACGCAATCACGAACACCGGGGAGCTGTTTTTT. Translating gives CSARGDAITNTGELFF.

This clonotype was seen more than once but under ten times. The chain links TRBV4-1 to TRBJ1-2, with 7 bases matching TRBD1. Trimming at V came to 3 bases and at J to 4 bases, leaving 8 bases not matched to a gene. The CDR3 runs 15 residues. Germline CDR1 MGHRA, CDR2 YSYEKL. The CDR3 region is CASSQPGGDAYGYTF. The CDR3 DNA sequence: TGCGCCAGCAGCCAGCCAGGGGGTGACGCCTATGGCTACACCTTC.

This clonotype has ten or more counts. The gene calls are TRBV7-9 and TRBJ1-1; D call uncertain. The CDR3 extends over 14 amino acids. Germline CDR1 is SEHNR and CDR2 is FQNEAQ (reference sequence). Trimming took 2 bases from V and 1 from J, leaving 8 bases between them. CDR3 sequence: CASSLPLGNTEAFF. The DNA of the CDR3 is TGTGCCAGCAGCTTACCCTTGGGGAACACTGAAGCTTTCTTT.

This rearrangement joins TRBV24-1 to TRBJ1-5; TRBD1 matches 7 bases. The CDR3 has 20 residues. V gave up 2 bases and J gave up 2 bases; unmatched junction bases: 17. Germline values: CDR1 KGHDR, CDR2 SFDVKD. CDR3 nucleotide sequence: TGTGCCACCAGTGATTCGCCGGGACAGAGCCTCTTAAGGGGCAATCAGCCCCAGCATTTT. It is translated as CATSDSPGQSLLRGNQPQHF.

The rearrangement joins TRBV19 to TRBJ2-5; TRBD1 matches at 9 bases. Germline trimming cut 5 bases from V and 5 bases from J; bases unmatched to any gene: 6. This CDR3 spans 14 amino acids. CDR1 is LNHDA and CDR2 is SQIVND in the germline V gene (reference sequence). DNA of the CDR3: TGTGCCAGTAGTCCCGGGACAGGGACCGAGACCCAGTACTTC. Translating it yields CASSPGTGTETQYF.

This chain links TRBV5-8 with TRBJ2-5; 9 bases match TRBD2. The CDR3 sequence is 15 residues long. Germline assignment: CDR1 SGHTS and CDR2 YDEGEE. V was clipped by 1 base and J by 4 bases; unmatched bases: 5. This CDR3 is CASSLSLAGRETQYF. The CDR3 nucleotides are TGTGCCAGCAGCTTGAGTCTAGCGGGAAGAGAGACCCAGTACTTC.